Listed here are 25 T cell receptor beta chains from one sample, sequenced in a study of CD8 T cells in Susac syndrome (dated by TCRdb to the late 2010s). The protocol used for the library was the immunoSEQ multiplex PCR assay. RNA was extracted using the RNeasy kit, and about 0.45 to 1 microgram was reverse transcribed with random hexamers. TCRdb passed the public sequencing reads through fastp at Q25 and MiXCR, retaining productive beta sequences. When rows share a CDR3 protein, they turn into one entry using the most common DNA and genes. Counted in this sample were 180,000 or so distinct CDR3 sequences; about 94% of them appeared once. Clones ranked in the top ten supply over 0.12% of the sample. Sequencing input: CD4+ T cells from PBMCs. The receptors were gathered from a human donor in good health.

The chain uses TRBV20-1 and TRBJ1-5, with D maybe TRBD1 (5 bases). CDR3 size: 12 residues. Germline CDR1 DFQATT, CDR2 SNEGSKA (reference sequence). Between the trimmed V and J ends, which lost 7 bases and 2 bases, there was a span of 9 bases. The CDR3 reads CSGQGGNQPQHF. The CDR3 DNA follows: TGCAGTGGTCAAGGGGGCAATCAGCCCCAGCATTTT.

This clonotype was picked up a small number of times. This chain connects TRBV29-1 to TRBJ2-7, with D possibly matching TRBD2 (6 bases). This CDR3 has 12 amino acids. Germline V gene lookup returns CDR1 SQVTM and CDR2 ANQGSEA. The ends were cut back, 4 bases at V and 2 bases at J, with 9 bases in the middle. CDR3 amino acids: CSVGGGTYEQYF. CDR3 DNA sequence: TGCAGCGTTGGGGGAGGAACCTACGAGCAGTACTTC.

The rearrangement links TRBV20-1 to TRBJ1-5; D might be TRBD1 (5 bases). The CDR3 length is 12 residues. From germline, CDR1 is DFQATT and CDR2 SNEGSKA (reference sequence). CDR3 sequence (DNA): TGCAGCCGCGGGACGGGGAATCAGCCCCAGCATTTT. Translation gives CSRGTGNQPQHF.

The chain recombines TRBV6-1 with TRBJ2-3; 9 bases map to TRBD1. The trim removed 6 bases at V and 4 bases at J, leaving 11 bases unmatched. The CDR3 covers 16 residues. Germline V gene sequence: CDR1 MNHNS, CDR2 SASEGT. Written as DNA, the CDR3 is TGTGCCAGCAGACCACTACAGGGGGCCGGGGCAGATACGCAGTATTTT. This sequence encodes CASRPLQGAGADTQYF.

The V gene is TRBV14, the J gene TRBJ1-1; D not resolved. Germline V gene lookup returns CDR1 SGHDN and CDR2 FVKESK. V shed 1 base and J shed 4 bases, with 7 bases lying between them. CDR3 length: 13 amino acids. The CDR3 DNA follows: TGTGCCAGCAGCCAAGGGTTGGGCACTGAAGCTTTCTTT. As protein: CASSQGLGTEAFF.

J is TRBJ2-2 and V is TRBV5-4; 8 nucleotides line up with TRBD2. CDR1 and CDR2 (germline): SGHNT, YYREEE (reference sequence). CDR3 size: 16 residues. The junction had 7 bases not matched to a gene; V was cut back by 0 bases and J by 6 bases. The CDR3 bases are TGTGCCAGCAGCTTGGAAGTTCGGGGGGGCGCCGGGGAGCTGTTTTTT. Translation gives CASSLEVRGGAGELFF.

V is TRBV29-1 and J is TRBJ2-3; the D gene could be TRBD1 or TRBD2 (5 bases each). Deletions cut 4 bases from V and 1 base from J, with 12 bases between. The CDR3 is 14 residues long. Germline lookup yields CDR1 SQVTM and CDR2 ANQGSEA. The CDR3 nucleotides read TGCAGCGTTGGGGGGTACCGCGGCACAGATACGCAGTATTTT. It codes for CSVGGYRGTDTQYF.

This sequence joins TRBV4-3 and TRBJ2-1, with a possible D match to TRBD2 (5 bases). In germline, CDR1 is LGHNA, CDR2 YSLEER. The germline V and J ends were trimmed by 0 bases and 5 bases, with 11 bases remaining between them. This CDR3 comprises 15 residues. CDR3 nucleotides: TGCGCCAGCAGCCAAGAACCGGACTTCGACAATGAGCAGTTCTTC. It is translated as CASSQEPDFDNEQFF.

This clonotype is a singleton in its sample. The chain couples TRBV2 to TRBJ1-6; 7 nucleotides line up with TRBD1. There are 14 residues in the CDR3. Per the germline V gene, CDR1 is SNHLY and CDR2 is FYNNEI. Germline trimming cut 7 bases from V and 6 bases from J; bases unmatched to any gene: 6. CDR3 nucleotide sequence: TGTGCCAGCACTGCCCGGGACAGTAATTCACCCCTCCACTTT. Protein product: CASTARDSNSPLHF.

The V and J genes are TRBV19 and TRBJ1-1; D remains ambiguous. The germline V gene has CDR1 LNHDA and CDR2 SQIVND (reference sequence). The CDR3 runs to 13 residues. V was pared by 4 bases and J by 3 bases, with 9 bases between. The chain's CDR3 is CASSTSYYTEAFF. The CDR3, as DNA: TGTGCCAGTAGTACCTCCTACTACACTGAAGCTTTCTTT.

This chain links TRBV29-1 with TRBJ2-3; 7 bases map to TRBD2. The V segment lost 8 bases and the J segment 2 bases; nucleotides outside the gene matches: 10. CDR3 length equals 14 residues. Germline V CDR1 and CDR2: SQVTM, ANQGSEA. The CDR3 DNA reads TGCAGCCTGTTGCCAGCGGGGAACACAGATACGCAGTATTTT. It codes for CSLLPAGNTDTQYF.

This clonotype was detected only once. CDR3: CASSSGLAYYNEQFF. The DNA for the CDR3 is TGTGCCAGCTCATCAGGACTAGCGTATTACAATGAGCAGTTCTTC. This rearrangement joins TRBV18 to TRBJ2-1; 9 bases are a match to TRBD2. The CDR3 is 15 amino acids. Per germline, CDR1 KGHSH and CDR2 LQKENI. V shed 5 bases, J shed 4 bases, and the junction held 6 bases outside the gene matches.

The chain carries TRBV9 and TRBJ2-1; TRBD2 matches at 16 bases. Germline CDR1 reads SGDLS; CDR2 reads YYNGEE. J lost 8 bases, V lost 2 bases, and 4 bases had no gene match. The length of the CDR3 is 16 residues. The DNA of the CDR3 is TGTGCCAGCAGCGTGGGGACTAGCGGGGGGGCCCATGAGCAGTTCTTC. This gives the protein CASSVGTSGGAHEQFF.

The V call is TRBV15, the J call TRBJ2-3; D is uncertain. The CDR3 covers 13 residues. Per germline, CDR1 LNHNV and CDR2 YYDKDF (reference sequence). V dropped 0 bases and J dropped 4 bases, with 5 bases sitting between them. The CDR3 DNA sequence: TGTGCCACCAGCAGAGATCCGGCAGATACGCAGTATTTT. Translating it yields CATSRDPADTQYF.

There are a few counts of this clonotype. V is TRBV20-1 and J is TRBJ1-6; D gene uncertain. The V gene's germline CDR1 is DFQATT and CDR2 SNEGSKA (reference sequence). This CDR3 comprises 14 residues. V lost 0 bases and J 0 bases, leaving 3 bases between the germline ends. This chain's CDR3 is CSARDSSYNSPLHF. In nucleotides, the CDR3 is TGCAGTGCTAGAGATAGCTCCTATAATTCACCCCTCCACTTT.

The chain couples TRBV5-1 to TRBJ2-7; D might be TRBD1 or TRBD2, each matching 5 bases. Trimming took off 1 base at V and 5 bases at J, with 16 bases between the two ends. Per germline, CDR1 SGHRS and CDR2 YFSETQ. CDR3 size: 15 residues. DNA of the CDR3: TGCGCCAGCAGCTTGTTCCGGGACCCCGGGGACGAGCAGTACTTC. This sequence encodes CASSLFRDPGDEQYF.

CDR3 loop: CSARARGLSSYNEQFF. As DNA, the CDR3 is TGCAGTGCTAGAGCACGGGGACTGAGCTCCTACAATGAGCAGTTCTTC. The genes are TRBV20-1 and TRBJ2-1, with a possible D match to TRBD2 (6 bases). From germline, CDR1 is DFQATT and CDR2 SNEGSKA (reference sequence). Trimming took off 1 base at V and 0 bases at J, with 13 bases between the two ends. The CDR3 runs to 16 residues.

The chain carries TRBV29-1 and TRBJ2-6; D is uncertain. Looked up from germline, CDR1 is SQVTM and CDR2 is ANQGSEA. CDR3 length: 12 amino acids. V was pared by 3 bases and J by 1 base, with 1 base between. CDR3 coding DNA: TGCAGCGTTGAGTCTGGGGCCAACGTCCTGACTTTC. This codes for CSVESGANVLTF.

For this clonotype: Sequence at one end of the junction differs from germline and may be a read error. CDR3 coding DNA: TGTGCTAGCAGCTTAGGACTAAGAGATACGCAGTATTTT. It is translated as CASSLGLRDTQYF. The chain has TRBV7-7 and TRBJ2-3; a possible D gene is TRBD2 (6 bases). Germline CDR1 and CDR2: SSHAT and FNYEAQ (reference sequence). CDR3 length equals 13 residues.

This chain uses TRBV30 with TRBJ1-1; D is undetermined. CDR3 length: 13 amino acids. CDR1 GTSNPN and CDR2 SVGIG come from the germline V gene (reference sequence). Trimming pared 0 bases from V and 11 bases from J, leaving 16 bases between. Written as DNA, the CDR3 is TGTGCCTGGAGTGTAGTGGGCCGGGGTGCGGCTTTCTTT. This translates into CAWSVVGRGAAFF.

This clonotype came up once. This chain connects TRBV30 to TRBJ2-3; D gene uncertain. The CDR3 contains 14 residues. CDR1 GTSNPN and CDR2 SVGIG come from the germline V gene (reference sequence). Trimming took 4 bases from V and 6 from J, leaving 17 bases between them. The CDR3: CAWNPGRPVDTQYF. As DNA, the CDR3 is TGTGCCTGGAACCCCGGGCGACCTGTTGATACGCAGTATTTT.

The chain links TRBV20-1 to TRBJ2-3; weak D call: TRBD1 (6 bases). Per germline, CDR1 DFQATT and CDR2 SNEGSKA (reference sequence). Trimming removed 5 bases at V and 7 bases at J, with 25 bases between. The CDR3 sequence is 16 residues long. CDR3 in amino acids: CSAPTGPQGWGNTQYF. Here the CDR3 DNA reads TGCAGTGCTCCAACAGGGCCGCAAGGGTGGGGGAATACGCAGTATTTT.

J is TRBJ2-1 and V is TRBV29-1; D is ambiguous. Germline loops: CDR1 SQVTM, CDR2 ANQGSEA. V was trimmed by 2 bases and J by 2 bases, leaving 16 bases between them. The CDR3 loop spans 16 amino acids. The CDR3: CSVEQVNVVAYNEQFF. The CDR3 DNA sequence: TGCAGCGTTGAACAGGTGAACGTTGTGGCCTACAATGAGCAGTTCTTC.

The chain has TRBV4-2 and TRBJ1-2, with D possibly TRBD1 on 5 matching bases. The CDR3 contains 14 residues. The ends were cut back, 2 bases at V and 7 bases at J, with 14 bases in the middle. Germline V lookup: CDR1 LGHNA, CDR2 YNFKEQ. In nucleotides, the CDR3 is TGTGCCAGCAGCCAACGGGGGGGAAATCGTGGCTACACCTTC. Translated, it gives CASSQRGGNRGYTF.

The V gene is TRBV25-1, the J gene TRBJ1-5; the D gene is possibly TRBD1 (6 bases). Trimming cost V 1 base and J 4 bases, with 8 bases left between them. This CDR3 is built from 14 residues. Germline CDR1 is MGHDK and CDR2 is SYGVNS. The CDR3 sequence: CASSELGGNQPQHF. The CDR3 nucleotides are TGTGCCAGCAGTGAATTAGGGGGAAATCAGCCCCAGCATTTT. The full variable domain, rest sourced from reference TRBV25-1 and TRBJ1-5, is EADIYQTPRYLVIGTGKKITLECSQTMGHDKMYWYQQDPGMELHLIHYSYGVNSTEKGDLSSESTVSRIRTEHFPLTLESARPSHTSQYLCASSELGGNQPQHFGDGTRLSIL.